This T cell receptor beta chain was obtained from a study of T cells in Graves' hyperthyroidism and ophthalmopathy. Whole-study findings and limits: It was a median approximately 7.1 months before onset that the model predicted ophthalmopathy. Most clonotypes expanded in the thyroid (above 0.001) were also present in blood.

Researchers barred patients who had uncontrolled infection, other autoimmune disease, pregnancy or lactation. Approximately 10 ml of fresh peripheral blood supplied the PBMCs. Amplification targeted TCR beta CDR3 regions from RNA transcripts. The HTBI primer set was used in a first-round RT-PCR of the TCR CDR3. TCRdb ran MiXCR on the multiplex PCR reads and lists one entry per CDR3 protein. The sample includes approximately 420,000 distinct CDR3 sequences, 15% seen only once; the top ten take over 25%. This clonotype has ten or more counts. What it recognizes is unknown. Germline assignment: CDR1 SNHLY and CDR2 FYNNEI. The CDR3 runs 14 residues. Trimming took 7 bases from V and 0 from J, leaving 10 bases between them.

This sequence was found in a woman aged 25-40 years with Graves' hyperthyroidism. Source material: blood. The chain combines TRBV2 with TRBJ2-4; D gene uncertain. Here the CDR3 reads CASTPDLAKNIQYF. DNA of the CDR3: TGTGCCAGCACCCCAGACTTAGCCAAAAACATTCAGTACTTC.